A single sample gave rise to the 13 T cell receptor beta chains below, sequenced in a study of identical twins. In TCRdb, the 5' RACE reads were re-called with MiXCR into one record per CDR3 protein. The data contain about 480,000 distinct CDR3 sequences, 12% to 15% of them singletons. Separately, the same data were catalogued under a study of yellow fever vaccine responses in identical twins.

The sequenced material came from CD4+ T cells sorted from blood. All receptors derive from a woman aged 18 to 35 in good health.

The chain has TRBV14 and TRBJ2-5, with TRBD2 matching 7 bases. The junction had 6 bases not matched to a gene; V was cut back by 1 base and J by 4 bases. The CDR3 runs to 15 residues. Germline CDR1 and CDR2: SGHDN and FVKESK. The CDR3 region is CASSQGLALGETQYF. CDR3 nucleotides: TGTGCCAGCAGCCAAGGACTAGCTTTAGGAGAGACCCAGTACTTC.

This clonotype showed up just a few times. This sequence joins TRBV10-2 and TRBJ2-7, with D maybe TRBD1 (6 bases). The CDR3 is 14 amino acids. V was clipped by 11 bases and J by 0 bases, with 17 bases between them. Germline lookup yields CDR1 WSHSY and CDR2 SAAADI. DNA of the CDR3: TGCGCCTCACGAATGGGACAATCCTCCTACGAGCAGTACTTC. Translating gives CASRMGQSSYEQYF.

This clonotype was seen only a few times. The genes are TRBV19 and TRBJ2-7; D gene uncertain. The CDR3 has 14 residues. The germline V gene encodes CDR1 LNHDA and CDR2 SQIVND (reference sequence). V lost 6 bases and J 0 bases, leaving 12 bases between the germline ends. DNA of the CDR3: TGTGCCAGTAGCCGCAGAATAGACTCCTACGAGCAGTACTTC. Protein: CASSRRIDSYEQYF.

This clonotype has just a few counts. The chain carries TRBV7-2 and TRBJ1-2, with 11 bases aligning to TRBD1. Germline loops: CDR1 SGHTA, CDR2 FQGNSA. The CDR3 sequence is 15 residues long. J lost 5 bases, V lost 5 bases, and 7 bases had no gene match. The DNA for the CDR3 is TGTGCCAGCAGCCCTGGACAGGGGGCGGGGTATGGCTACACCTTC. It yields the protein CASSPGQGAGYGYTF.

The rearrangement uses TRBV5-1 and TRBJ2-2, with D hard to call. CDR1 and CDR2 (germline): SGHRS, YFSETQ. Trimming took off 5 bases at V and 4 bases at J, with 9 bases between the two ends. The CDR3 extends over 13 amino acids. This chain's CDR3 is CASSHQFTGELFF. The CDR3 DNA sequence: TGCGCCAGCAGTCATCAATTCACCGGGGAGCTGTTTTTT.

This chain links TRBV5-1 with TRBJ1-1; D is unclear. The ends were cut back, 7 bases at V and 1 base at J, with 11 bases in the middle. This CDR3 spans 13 amino acids. CDR1 and CDR2 from the germline V gene are SGHRS and YFSETQ. CDR3 sequence: CASQQRWNTEAFF. The CDR3 DNA is TGCGCCAGCCAACAGAGGTGGAACACTGAAGCTTTCTTT.

This CDR3 is CASSRFRGGEYEQYF. The CDR3 bases are TGTGCCAGCAGCCGTTTTCGCGGGGGGGAGTACGAGCAGTACTTC. This chain uses TRBV7-2 with TRBJ2-7, with 9 bases fitting TRBD2. The V gene's germline CDR1 is SGHTA and CDR2 FQGNSA. The CDR3 spans 15 residues. Losses at the gene ends were 5 bases for V and 4 bases for J; bases not matched to a gene: 9.

V and J are TRBV7-9 and TRBJ2-1, with D tentatively TRBD1 (6 bases). This CDR3 comprises 15 residues. From germline, CDR1 is SEHNR and CDR2 FQNEAQ (reference sequence). Between the trimmed V and J ends, which lost 3 bases and 1 base, there was a span of 10 bases. The chain's CDR3 is CASSFTGQSYNEQFF. CDR3 bases: TGTGCCAGCAGCTTCACGGGACAATCCTACAATGAGCAGTTCTTC.

The CDR3, as DNA: TGTGCCATCAGCCGACTAGCGGAGACAGATACGCAGTATTTT. It translates to CAISRLAETDTQYF. This chain links TRBV10-3 with TRBJ2-3; 9 bases match TRBD2. The CDR3 has 14 residues. Germline-derived CDR1 and CDR2 are ENHRY and SYGVKD. Trimming took 6 bases from V and 3 from J; bases not matched to a gene: 4.

This clonotype occurred a few times. This sequence joins TRBV28 and TRBJ2-5; 7 bases agree with TRBD2. The length of the CDR3 is 15 residues. CDR1 is MDHEN, CDR2 SYDVKM, per germline. V lost 4 bases to trimming and J lost 5 bases; unmatched junction nucleotides: 10. Here the CDR3 DNA reads TGTGCCAGCAGTTCATGGGCTAGCGGTGGGGAGACCCAGTACTTC. Its translation is CASSSWASGGETQYF.

The chain carries TRBV20-1 and TRBJ2-1; 11 bases are a match to TRBD2. V was clipped by 5 bases and J by 8 bases; unmatched bases: 8. The CDR3 extends over 14 amino acids. Germline-derived CDR1 and CDR2 are DFQATT and SNEGSKA (reference sequence). The CDR3 sequence: CSALVAGGPHEQFF. The CDR3 bases are TGCAGTGCTCTCGTAGCGGGAGGGCCCCATGAGCAGTTCTTC.

The chain joins TRBV20-1 to TRBJ2-3; the D is unclear. CDR3 length: 14 residues. CDR1 and CDR2 from the germline V gene are DFQATT and SNEGSKA (reference sequence). The germline V and J ends were trimmed by 2 bases and 1 base, with 10 bases remaining between them. Here the CDR3 reads CSARISLGTDTQYF. CDR3 sequence (DNA): TGCAGTGCTAGAATTTCCCTAGGCACAGATACGCAGTATTTT.

V gene TRBV6-6 combines with J gene TRBJ1-1; D gene uncertain. In germline, CDR1 is MNHNY, CDR2 SVGAGI (reference sequence). The length of the CDR3 is 13 residues. Trimming removed 5 bases at V and 7 bases at J, with 14 bases between. The CDR3 sequence is CASSPVGRDEAFF. As DNA, the CDR3 is TGTGCCAGCAGTCCTGTAGGAAGGGATGAAGCTTTCTTT.